Following are 29 T cell receptor beta chains from one sample sequenced in a study of shared clonotypes between healthy human individuals. Using immunoSEQ multiplex PCR, the repertoire was profiled, and TCRdb retains in-frame clones only, with some absent. This sample has 2,500,000 or so clones, with 85% to 95% found just once. The sequencing sample was made of naive CD4+ T cells from PBMCs. Regarding subset: CD45RA+ positively selected. Source of these receptors: a man younger than 35 in good health. Some clones in this sample may be carry-over from other donors' samples.

The rearrangement joins TRBV5-1 to TRBJ2-7; either TRBD1 or TRBD2 may supply D (5 bases each). This CDR3 comprises 16 residues. The germline CDR1 and CDR2 sequences are SGHRS and YFSETQ. V was clipped by 4 bases and J by 0 bases, with 17 bases between them. CDR3 region: CASSPGTSPSSYEQYF. CDR3 bases: TGCGCCAGCAGCCCCGGGACCTCTCCAAGCTCCTACGAGCAGTACTTC.

The rearrangement links TRBV7-3 to TRBJ1-3, with D perhaps TRBD1 (5 bases). The CDR3 is 14 residues long. V shed 8 bases and J shed 2 bases, with 13 bases lying between them. Germline V gives CDR1 SGHTA, CDR2 FQGTGA. The DNA for the CDR3 is TGTGCCAGCGGACAAGGACAAGCTGGAAACACCATATATTTT. Residues: CASGQGQAGNTIYF. The full variable domain, in which reference TRBV7-3 and TRBJ1-3 provide the parts outside the CDR3, is GAGVSQTPSNKVTEKGKYVELRCDPISGHTALYWYRQSLGQGPEFLIYFQGTGAADDSGLPNDRFFAVRPEGSVSTLKIQRTERGDSAVYLCASGQGQAGNTIYFGEGSWLTVV.

This chain joins TRBV21-1 and TRBJ1-1. TRBV21-1 is listed as a pseudogene. The CDR3 runs to 14 residues. CDR3 sequence: CASSSPHGEVEAFF. CDR3 DNA sequence: TGTGCCAGCAGCTCCCCCCACGGGGAGGTTGAAGCTTTCTTT.

Comments on this clone: Other DNA sequences of this sample code for an identical CDR3. The rearrangement joins TRBV5-1 to TRBJ1-5; 8 nucleotides match TRBD1. Germline V gives CDR1 SGHRS, CDR2 YFSETQ. V shed 0 bases and J 3 bases; nucleotides not matched to a gene: 2. There are 15 residues in the CDR3. The CDR3 nucleotides are TGCGCCAGCAGCTTGGGACAGGGGATCAATCAGCCCCAGCATTTT. As protein: CASSLGQGINQPQHF.

The chain uses TRBV6-5 and TRBJ2-1; 8 nucleotides align to TRBD1. Per germline, CDR1 MNHEY and CDR2 SVGAGI. The CDR3 spans 15 residues. Trimming cost V 2 bases and J 8 bases; bases outside gene matches: 8. The CDR3 reads CASSYRWQGAYEQFF. The CDR3 coding sequence is TGTGCCAGCAGTTACCGTTGGCAGGGGGCCTATGAGCAGTTCTTC.

Concerning this clone itself: The same CDR3 can be traced to other DNA sequences in this sample. This chain uses TRBV6-5 with TRBJ1-5; 11 bases agree with TRBD1. J was trimmed by 6 bases and V by 6 bases; bases with no gene match: 1. CDR3 length: 13 residues. Germline V gene data show CDR1 as MNHEY and CDR2 as SVGAGI. The CDR3 region has the DNA TGTGCCAGCAGGGGGACAGGGGGTCAGCCCCAGCATTTT. It translates to CASRGTGGQPQHF.

CDR3 sequence reads: CASSQGPALTTGYNSPLHF. The DNA for the CDR3 is TGCGCCAGCAGCCAAGGGCCCGCCCTTACGACAGGGTATAATTCACCCCTCCACTTT. The V gene is TRBV4-1, the J gene TRBJ1-6; 7 bases are a match to TRBD1. The CDR3 consists of 19 residues. Germline V lookup: CDR1 MGHRA, CDR2 YSYEKL. V trimming: 1 base; J trimming: 4 bases; junction bases outside the gene matches: 13.

The CDR3 loop is CASSLASGGNYGYTF. Here the CDR3 DNA reads TGTGCCAGCAGCTTAGCGTCGGGGGGAAACTATGGCTACACCTTC. The V call is TRBV7-8, the J call TRBJ1-2, with D possibly matching TRBD1 (5 bases). Germline lookup yields CDR1 SGHVS and CDR2 FQNEAQ. The CDR3 is made up of 15 amino acids. The germline V and J ends were trimmed by 0 bases and 2 bases, with 10 bases remaining between them.

CDR3 sequence reads: CATSIRGTDTQYF. CDR3 DNA: TGTGCCACCAGCATCAGGGGGACAGATACGCAGTATTTT. The chain uses TRBV15 and TRBJ2-3; 7 bases map to TRBD1. Germline V CDR1 and CDR2: LNHNV, YYDKDF (reference sequence). V gave up 4 bases and J gave up 3 bases; unmatched junction bases: 1. The CDR3 totals 13 residues. Supplemented by reference TRBV15 and TRBJ2-3, the full variable domain reads DAMVIQNPRYQVTQFGKPVTLSCSQTLNHNVMYWYQQKSSQAPKLLFHYYDKDFNNEADTPDNFQSRRPNTSFCFLDIRSPGLGDTAMYLCATSIRGTDTQYFGPGTRLTVL.

This chain connects TRBV7-2 to TRBJ2-7; tentatively, D is TRBD1 (6 bases). Germline V gene lookup returns CDR1 SGHTA and CDR2 FQGNSA. CDR3 size: 16 residues. Trimming stripped 3 bases from V and 5 bases from J, with 20 bases between. Here the CDR3 reads CASSLTYRAVQDEQYF. Written as DNA, the CDR3 is TGTGCCAGCAGCTTGACGTACAGGGCGGTTCAGGACGAGCAGTACTTC.

The V call is TRBV7-2, the J call TRBJ2-7; D gene ambiguous. With 3 bases removed from V and 2 bases from J, the gap between germline ends came to 14 bases. Germline V gene lookup returns CDR1 SGHTA and CDR2 FQGNSA. The CDR3 is 15 residues long. Here the CDR3 reads CASSLGSTPTYEQYF. Written as DNA, the CDR3 is TGTGCCAGCAGCTTGGGCAGTACGCCAACCTACGAGCAGTACTTC.

V is TRBV7-3 and J is TRBJ2-5, with 8 nucleotides matching TRBD2. The J call may be incorrect, as the DNA end agrees better with TRBJ2-7. The CDR3 runs 14 residues. From germline, CDR1 is SGHTA and CDR2 FQGTGA. This CDR3 is CASSPGAGGYEQYF. CDR3 DNA: TGTGCCAGCAGCCCAGGGGCGGGAGGATACGAGCAGTACTTC.

This clone was counted a few times. This specimen includes other DNA sequences encoding the same CDR3. The rearrangement uses TRBV19 and TRBJ1-2, with TRBD1 matching over 12 bases. This CDR3 has 15 residues. Germline trimming cut 1 base from V and 4 bases from J; bases unmatched to any gene: 1. Per germline, CDR1 LNHDA and CDR2 SQIVND (reference sequence). CDR3: CASSIAGQGAYGYTF. CDR3 sequence (DNA): TGTGCCAGTAGTATAGCGGGACAGGGGGCCTATGGCTACACCTTC.

This sequence joins TRBV28 and TRBJ2-3, with D maybe TRBD2 (5 bases). The V end was cut by 3 bases, the J end by 0 bases, with 10 bases between. Looked up from germline, CDR1 is MDHEN and CDR2 is SYDVKM. The CDR3 extends over 15 amino acids. The CDR3 protein is CASSFARTSTDTQYF. The CDR3 DNA reads as TGTGCCAGCAGTTTCGCGAGGACTAGCACAGATACGCAGTATTTT.

The chain employs TRBV5-1 and TRBJ2-7; maybe TRBD1 (7 bases). The CDR3 sequence is 13 residues long. Per the germline V gene, CDR1 is SGHRS and CDR2 is YFSETQ. The ends were cut back, 0 bases at V and 7 bases at J, with 11 bases in the middle. DNA for the CDR3: TGCGCCAGCAGCTTGGTTCCAGGGGGGGAGCAGTACTTC. As protein: CASSLVPGGEQYF.

The CDR3 DNA reads as TGTGCCGCGACCCAGGGAGTTGGTTCTCATGAGCAGTTCTTC. It translates to CAATQGVGSHEQFF. V gene TRBV30 combines with J gene TRBJ2-1; either TRBD1 or TRBD2 may supply D (5 bases each). V was trimmed by 8 bases and J by 8 bases, leaving 22 bases between them. The CDR3 spans 14 residues. Per germline, CDR1 GTSNPN and CDR2 SVGIG (reference sequence).

The chain carries TRBV5-6 and TRBJ2-5; a weak D match, TRBD1 (6 bases). Per the germline V gene, CDR1 is SGHDT and CDR2 is YYEEEE. Trimming left V 2 bases short and J 5 bases short, with 10 bases between. The CDR3 runs to 13 residues. In DNA, the CDR3 is TGTGCCAGCAGCTTACAGGGCTCGGAGACCCAGTACTTC. It codes for CASSLQGSETQYF. The whole variable domain, remainder taken from reference TRBV5-6 and TRBJ2-5, is DAGVTQSPTHLIKTRGQQVTLRCSPKSGHDTVSWYQQALGQGPQFIFQYYEEEERQRGNFPDRFSGHQFPNYSSELNVNALLLGDSALYLCASSLQGSETQYFGPGTRLLVL.

The chain uses TRBV4-3 and TRBJ2-1; 10 bases are a match to TRBD1. V shed 5 bases and J 8 bases; nucleotides not matched to a gene: 9. This CDR3 has 15 residues. Germline V gene lookup returns CDR1 LGHNA and CDR2 YSLEER. CDR3 residues: CASSTGQGFPHEQFF. The CDR3 DNA sequence: TGCGCCAGCAGCACGGGACAGGGGTTTCCACATGAGCAGTTCTTC.

The table lists this clone with a count of one. DNA for the CDR3: TGTGCCAGCAGTGTCTCCGGGACAGGGGAAGAGACCCAGTACTTC. Encoded protein: CASSVSGTGEETQYF. The rearrangement links TRBV25-1 to TRBJ2-5; 10 bases map to TRBD1. Germline V lookup: CDR1 MGHDK, CDR2 SYGVNS. The CDR3 length is 15 residues. Unmatched junction bases numbered 5, after V lost 4 bases and J lost 3 bases.

This chain connects TRBV6-5 to TRBJ2-1; no clear D gene. This CDR3 contains 15 residues. V shed 2 bases and J shed 4 bases, with 12 bases lying between them. Germline CDR1 reads MNHEY; CDR2 reads SVGAGI. The chain's CDR3 is CASSYGLSLYNEQFF. DNA for the CDR3: TGTGCCAGCAGTTACGGGCTTTCACTATACAATGAGCAGTTCTTC.

V is TRBV5-1 and J is TRBJ2-3; weak D call: TRBD2 (5 bases). This CDR3 has 16 amino acids. V was cut by 0 bases and J by 6 bases, with 17 bases left in between. Germline loops: CDR1 SGHRS, CDR2 YFSETQ. CDR3 in amino acids: CASSLAVDYRDDTQYF. The CDR3 nucleotides read TGCGCCAGCAGCTTGGCCGTAGACTATCGGGATGATACGCAGTATTTT.

This rearrangement joins TRBV7-3 to TRBJ2-3, with 13 bases aligning to TRBD2. Per the germline V gene, CDR1 is SGHTA and CDR2 is FQGTGA. V lost 4 bases and J lost 0; bases outside the gene matches: 4. The CDR3 loop spans 17 amino acids. CDR3 region: CASSSGLAGFSTDTQYF. The CDR3 DNA reads TGTGCCAGCAGCTCGGGACTAGCGGGGTTTAGCACAGATACGCAGTATTTT.

The chain recombines TRBV7-2 with TRBJ2-1; D is perhaps TRBD1 (5 bases). The germline V gene encodes CDR1 SGHTA and CDR2 FQGNSA. CDR3 length: 18 amino acids. Trimming shortened V by 5 bases and J by 2 bases, and 22 bases separated the two germline ends. Here the CDR3 DNA reads TGTGCCAGCAGCCCCATACCTGGGGCGGTGGTCGCCTACAATGAGCAGTTCTTC. Translating it yields CASSPIPGAVVAYNEQFF.

A note on this clone: Other DNA sequences of this sample code for an identical CDR3. The chain employs TRBV28 and TRBJ2-6; D gene uncertain. Per the germline V gene, CDR1 is MDHEN and CDR2 is SYDVKM. V was pared by 5 bases and J by 0 bases, with 5 bases between. The length of the CDR3 is 14 residues. CDR3 bases: TGTGCCAGCAGTACGCACTCTGGGGCCAACGTCCTGACTTTC. Translated, it gives CASSTHSGANVLTF.

The rearrangement joins TRBV4-3 to TRBJ2-7; 14 nucleotides agree with TRBD2. The length of the CDR3 is 18 residues. Per the germline V gene, CDR1 is LGHNA and CDR2 is YSLEER. Germline trimming cut 3 bases from V and 3 bases from J; bases unmatched to any gene: 10. In nucleotides, the CDR3 is TGCGCCAGCAGCCAGGACAGGGGACTAGCGGGAGAAGTCTACGAGCAGTACTTC. Protein product: CASSQDRGLAGEVYEQYF.

The rearrangement links TRBV9 to TRBJ1-1; no clear D. Trimming pared 4 bases from V and 1 base from J, leaving 11 bases between. The CDR3 totals 14 residues. Germline lookup yields CDR1 SGDLS and CDR2 YYNGEE. The CDR3 region is CASSYLTANTEAFF. In DNA, the CDR3 is TGTGCCAGCAGCTACCTTACAGCGAACACTGAAGCTTTCTTT.

The genes are TRBV5-1 and TRBJ1-4, with D perhaps TRBD1 (5 bases). The CDR3 runs 15 residues. Between the trimmed V and J ends, which lost 5 bases and 9 bases, there was a span of 20 bases. Germline loops: CDR1 SGHRS, CDR2 YFSETQ. The CDR3 nucleotides are TGCGCCAGCAGTTCGTCCGGGACGGAAGGCCAAAAACTGTTTTTT. Amino acid sequence: CASSSSGTEGQKLFF.

The rearrangement joins TRBV4-2 to TRBJ2-7; TRBD2 agrees at 7 bases. The CDR3 length is 14 residues. V gave up 1 base and J gave up 4 bases; unmatched junction bases: 4. Looked up from germline, CDR1 is LGHNA and CDR2 is YNFKEQ. The CDR3 coding sequence is TGTGCCAGCAGCCAAGCGGTTAGCGGGTACGAGCAGTACTTC. Its protein product is CASSQAVSGYEQYF.

This chain links TRBV6-6 with TRBJ1-5; the D is unclear. The length of the CDR3 is 15 residues. The V gene lost 7 bases and the J gene lost 2 bases, with 15 bases spanning the gap. Looked up from germline, CDR1 is MNHNY and CDR2 is SVGAGI (reference sequence). DNA of the CDR3: TGTGCCAGCATCCCGGGGAATTTCGGCAATCAGCCCCAGCATTTT. Encoded protein: CASIPGNFGNQPQHF.